This T cell receptor beta chain was sequenced during a study of control samples from healthy donors and cancer patients. Libraries were prepared by immunoSEQ multiplex PCR; TCRdb keeps only in-frame clonotypes and omits some of them. The profile shows 150,000 to 200,000 clones, 85% to 90% of them singletons. Germline loops: CDR1 LNHDA, CDR2 SQIVND (reference sequence). Trimming pared 6 bases from V and 3 bases from J, leaving 9 bases between. The CDR3 sequence is 13 residues long. Specimen: blood. The receptor was derived from a woman aged 45 to 65 in good health. The chain uses TRBV19 and TRBJ1-5, with unresolved D. As DNA, the CDR3 is TGTGCCAGTAGCTCACAGCCCAATCAGCCCCAGCATTTT. Amino acid sequence: CASSSQPNQPQHF.